This T cell receptor beta chain originates from a study of blood T cells in healthy people across ages. Overall study results and limits: Total diversity from one million sequenced T cells was likely underestimated.

About this clonotype itself: Its antigen is unidentified.

Peripheral blood was drawn, around 9.4 milliliters per donor. Isolation of PBMCs gave at least 7 million cells per sample. The germline V gene has CDR1 MGHDK and CDR2 SYGVNS. The length of the CDR3 is 11 residues. Deletions cut 8 bases from V and 10 bases from J, with 11 bases between. Next came a second PCR, run for roughly 6 to 11 cycles, which used a sample-barcoded 5' primer along with a J-beta primer mix. TCRdb re-called the 5' RACE reads with MiXCR, one entry per CDR3 protein. The table lists roughly 560,000 distinct CDR3 sequences, less than 25% of them singletons. The sample was also reused in another study, on T cells of mothers and their children.

The chain combines TRBV25-1 with TRBJ1-4; D not certain. The clonotype was recovered from a boy aged 5-17 years in good health. Material: blood. Written as DNA, the CDR3 is TGTGCCAGCGACGGGGTAGGAAAACTGTTTTTT. It yields the protein CASDGVGKLFF.